The rows below give T cell receptor beta chains drawn from one sample of a study of T cell responses to AZD1222 COVID-19 vaccine. Profiled with immunoSEQ multiplex PCR; TCRdb holds only in-frame clones, not every one. The top ten clones hold around 6% of a sample with just over 80,000 clones, approximately 90% of them seen once. Sequencing used peripheral blood, obtained on day 0 of AZD1222 vaccination. The source of these receptors is an adult in good health. Both conserved end residues are part of each CDR3. The order of the fields is D gene, V gene, J gene, CDR3 protein. A D gene is named only where the DNA matches it firmly.

D: -
V: TRBV4-2
J: TRBJ2-1
CDR3: CASSQGVTDYNEQFF

D: -
V: TRBV15
J: TRBJ1-2
CDR3: CATSRDGASNYGYTF

D: -
V: TRBV11-3
J: TRBJ2-3
CDR3: CASSPVQDTQYF

D: -
V: TRBV3-1/TRBV3-2
J: TRBJ1-6
CDR3: CASSLSNSPLHF

D: TRBD1
V: TRBV5-6
J: TRBJ2-3
CDR3: CASSLRTGSSTDTQYF

D: TRBD1
V: TRBV7-9
J: TRBJ2-1
CDR3: CASSRGQGIYNEQFF

D: TRBD1
V: TRBV4-1
J: TRBJ1-2
CDR3: CASSRGTGGDYGYTF

D: -
V: TRBV2
J: TRBJ1-5
CDR3: CASSDRTLKSQPQHF

D: TRBD1
V: TRBV5-1
J: TRBJ1-1
CDR3: CASSSRTGGTEAFF

D: TRBD1
V: TRBV9
J: TRBJ1-2
CDR3: CASSAREGARGYTF

D: -
V: TRBV30
J: TRBJ1-3
CDR3: CAPQRIPGNTIYF

D: -
V: TRBV12-3/TRBV12-4
J: TRBJ1-2
CDR3: CASSTGRLYGYTF

D: -
V: TRBV10-3
J: TRBJ1-2
CDR3: CAISGPGGVANYGYTF